The 31 T cell receptor beta chains below all came from one sample that was sequenced in a study of PD-1 blockade in classical Hodgkin lymphoma. The time point is: cycle 4 day 1 (C4D1), after five to seven weeks of nivolumab. Brentuximab vedotin exposure varied among the patients, all of whom had relapsed after autologous stem cell transplantation. Magnetic negative selection was used to purify CD4+ T cells from thawed PBMCs. Here immunoSEQ multiplex PCR was the method, and the copy in TCRdb shows in-frame clones only, minus some. The sample shows over 10,000 clones, about nine tenths of them seen only once. This specimen consisted of CD4+ T cells from blood, obtained before the fourth cycle of nivolumab. Receptor source: a human donor with classical Hodgkin lymphoma.

This clone was picked up one time. The chain is built from TRBV9 and TRBJ2-5; weak D call: TRBD1 (6 bases). In germline, CDR1 is SGDLS, CDR2 YYNGEE. Trimming removed 4 bases from V and 2 bases from J, with 18 bases in between. The CDR3 covers 16 residues. The DNA of the CDR3 is TGTGCCAGCAGCAGTGCTAGGGGGTTCTATCAAGAGACCCAGTACTTC. Encoded protein: CASSSARGFYQETQYF. The whole variable domain, remainder taken from reference TRBV9 and TRBJ2-5, is DSGVTQTPKHLITATGQRVTLRCSPRSGDLSVYWYQQSLDQGLQFLIQYYNGEERAKGNILERFSAQQFPDLHSELNLSSLELGDSALYFCASSSARGFYQETQYFGPGTRLLVL.

The J gene is TRBJ2-7, the V gene TRBV5-1; D tentatively fits TRBD1 or TRBD2 (5 bases each). Germline CDR1 SGHRS, CDR2 YFSETQ. The V end was cut by 0 bases, the J end by 5 bases, with 12 bases between. The CDR3 totals 14 residues. The CDR3 sequence: CASSLGRDGNEQYF. The CDR3 coding sequence is TGCGCCAGCAGCTTGGGCCGGGACGGTAACGAGCAGTACTTC. The entire variable domain, with the rest obtained from reference TRBV5-1 and TRBJ2-7, is as follows: KAGVTQTPRYLIKTRGQQVTLSCSPISGHRSVSWYQQTPGQGLQFLFEYFSETQRNKGNFPGRFSGRQFSNSRSEMNVSTLELGDSALYLCASSLGRDGNEQYFGPGTRLTVT.

The count of this clone is one. The rearrangement uses TRBV18 and TRBJ1-1; D is perhaps TRBD1 (5 bases). This CDR3 is built from 14 residues. In germline, CDR1 is KGHSH, CDR2 LQKENI. Trimming removed 3 bases at V and 11 bases at J, with 19 bases between. As DNA, the CDR3 is TGTGCCAGCTCACCGGAGCCCTCGGGGGGAGGGGCTTTCTTT. This translates into CASSPEPSGGGAFF.

V is TRBV6-5 and J is TRBJ2-5, with 7 positions matching TRBD2. This CDR3 has 13 residues. V dropped 8 bases and J dropped 2; count of bases not matched to a gene: 5. Germline CDR1 reads MNHEY; CDR2 reads SVGAGI. The CDR3 here is CASYNSGQETQYF. The CDR3 DNA reads as TGTGCCAGCTATAATAGCGGGCAAGAGACCCAGTACTTC.

The chain couples TRBV30 to TRBJ1-2, with a tentative D call TRBD1 (6 bases). The germline V gene encodes CDR1 GTSNPN and CDR2 SVGIG (reference sequence). V gave up 0 bases and J gave up 6 bases, with 14 bases separating them. The CDR3 has 14 amino acids. The CDR3 spells CAWSVRGNTNGYTF. In DNA form, the CDR3 reads TGTGCCTGGAGTGTTAGGGGGAATACGAATGGCTACACCTTC.

The V gene is TRBV5-1, the J gene TRBJ2-2; tentatively, D is TRBD1 (6 bases). There are 20 residues in the CDR3. Germline V gene data show CDR1 as SGHRS and CDR2 as YFSETQ. With 2 bases removed from V and 1 base from J, the gap between germline ends came to 24 bases. The CDR3 spells CASSFDPGTNDPGNTGELFF. The CDR3 DNA sequence: TGCGCCAGCAGCTTCGACCCCGGGACAAACGACCCGGGGAACACCGGGGAGCTGTTTTTT.

The V and J genes are TRBV30 and TRBJ2-1; D might be TRBD1 (7 bases). Germline V gene sequence: CDR1 GTSNPN, CDR2 SVGIG (reference sequence). CDR3 size: 12 residues. V lost 2 bases and J 9 bases, leaving 11 bases between the germline ends. CDR3 bases: TGTGCCTGGAGTACCCAGGGGGGTGAGCAGTTCTTC. Encoded protein: CAWSTQGGEQFF.

V usage is TRBV7-9 and J usage is TRBJ1-2; D is unclear. The CDR3 is made up of 14 amino acids. V was clipped by 5 bases and J by 2 bases, with 12 bases between them. The germline V gene encodes CDR1 SEHNR and CDR2 FQNEAQ (reference sequence). CDR3 protein: CASSPRWANYGYTF. CDR3 coding DNA: TGTGCCAGCAGCCCCCGCTGGGCCAACTATGGCTACACCTTC.

The chain combines TRBV13 with TRBJ2-3, with 10 bases identical to TRBD1. The CDR3 consists of 17 residues. Germline CDR1 reads PRHDT; CDR2 reads FYEKMQ (reference sequence). The V segment lost 0 bases and the J segment 0 bases; nucleotides outside the gene matches: 3. The CDR3 sequence is CASSLGPGQGSTDTQYF. CDR3 in DNA: TGTGCCAGCAGCTTAGGACCGGGACAGGGGAGCACAGATACGCAGTATTTT. Full variable domain (remainder filled in from reference TRBV13 and TRBJ2-3): AAGVIQSPRHLIKEKRETATLKCYPIPRHDTVYWYQQGPGQDPQFLISFYEKMQSDKGSIPDRFSAQQFSDYHSELNMSSLELGDSALYFCASSLGPGQGSTDTQYFGPGTRLTVL.

The chain combines TRBV30 with TRBJ2-5, with D unclear. Trimming shortened V by 0 bases and J by 4 bases, and 15 bases separated the two germline ends. Germline lookup yields CDR1 GTSNPN and CDR2 SVGIG (reference sequence). The CDR3 length is 15 residues. The CDR3 DNA sequence: TGTGCCTGGAGTGTTTCGGTCACCATGAGAGAGACCCAGTACTTC. Translating gives CAWSVSVTMRETQYF. Using reference TRBV30 and TRBJ2-5 for the parts outside the CDR3, the full variable domain is SQTIHQWPATLVQPVGSPLSLECTVEGTSNPNLYWYRQAAGRGLQLLFYSVGIGQISSEVPQNLSASRPQDRQFILSSKKLLLSDSGFYLCAWSVSVTMRETQYFGPGTRLLVL.

This clone was counted only a few times. Different DNA sequences within this sample yield the same CDR3. The chain recombines TRBV28 with TRBJ1-2; D gene ambiguous. The CDR3 extends over 12 amino acids. Trimming removed 3 bases from V and 8 bases from J, with 10 bases in between. Looked up from germline, CDR1 is MDHEN and CDR2 is SYDVKM. CDR3 sequence reads: CASSLRGYGYTF. CDR3 bases: TGTGCCAGCAGTTTGCGTGGGTACGGCTACACCTTC.

The chain carries TRBV10-2 and TRBJ2-7, with 12 positions matching TRBD2. The ends lost 6 bases at V and 7 bases at J; junction bases unmatched: 10. Germline-derived CDR1 and CDR2 are WSHSY and SAAADI. The CDR3 has 15 amino acids. The CDR3 DNA sequence: TGCGCCAGCAGGGGGTCGACTAGCGGGGGAGTGGAGCAGTACTTC. This encodes CASRGSTSGGVEQYF.

The CDR3 DNA reads as TGTGCCAGCAGTCGGGACAGACATCAAGAGACCCAGTACTTC. It codes for CASSRDRHQETQYF. This chain uses TRBV2 with TRBJ2-5; 7 bases are shared with TRBD1. With V trimmed by 5 bases and J by 2 bases, 5 bases remained unmatched. The CDR3 consists of 14 residues. Germline CDR1 SNHLY, CDR2 FYNNEI.

V is TRBV7-3 and J is TRBJ2-5; weak D call: TRBD1 (6 bases). Trimming left V 3 bases short and J 5 bases short, with 16 bases between. The CDR3 totals 15 residues. Germline V gene lookup returns CDR1 SGHTA and CDR2 FQGTGA. In DNA, the CDR3 is TGTGCCAGCAGCTTGCTCACAGGGCTCGGGGAGACCCAGTACTTC. Its translation: CASSLLTGLGETQYF.

This clone occurred a few times. The J gene is TRBJ2-7, the V gene TRBV7-9, with 11 nucleotides matching TRBD2. Germline lookup yields CDR1 SEHNR and CDR2 FQNEAQ (reference sequence). This CDR3 contains 14 residues. The V and J ends lost 4 bases and 9 bases, in that order; junction bases with no gene match: 8. CDR3 residues: CASSYSTSGERQYF. In DNA, the CDR3 is TGTGCCAGCAGCTACTCGACTAGCGGGGAACGGCAGTACTTC.

This clone was detected only a few times. The CDR3, as DNA: TGTGCCAGCAGCGCCAATTACAATGAGCAGTTCTTC. Translation gives CASSANYNEQFF. This sequence joins TRBV7-3 and TRBJ2-1; D unresolved. Trimming took 5 bases from V and 4 from J, leaving 6 bases between them. CDR1 is SGHTA, CDR2 FQGTGA, per germline. This CDR3 region has 12 residues.

The genes are TRBV4-1 and TRBJ1-2; no clear D gene. Germline CDR1 is MGHRA and CDR2 is YSYEKL. CDR3 length: 14 residues. V was clipped by 0 bases and J by 4 bases, with 9 bases between them. The CDR3 sequence is CASSQDSQAYGYTF. In DNA form, the CDR3 reads TGCGCCAGCAGCCAAGATTCCCAGGCCTATGGCTACACCTTC.

The chain couples TRBV10-3 to TRBJ2-5; tentatively, D is TRBD2 (5 bases). This CDR3 region has 13 residues. Trimming stripped 4 bases from V and 4 bases from J, with 10 bases between. Germline values: CDR1 ENHRY, CDR2 SYGVKD. The CDR3 reads CAISGIGRETQYF. The CDR3 DNA follows: TGTGCCATCAGTGGGATAGGGAGAGAGACCCAGTACTTC.

The chain couples TRBV7-2 to TRBJ2-2; 9 positions match TRBD2. The V segment lost 4 bases and the J segment 1 base; nucleotides outside the gene matches: 7. The germline CDR1 and CDR2 sequences are SGHTA and FQGNSA. This CDR3 comprises 17 residues. CDR3 nucleotides: TGTGCCAGCAGCTCGCATAGCGGGGGTCGGAACACCGGGGAGCTGTTTTTT. It codes for CASSSHSGGRNTGELFF.

The chain employs TRBV9 and TRBJ1-3; no clear D gene. The CDR3 runs 14 residues. CDR1 and CDR2 (germline): SGDLS, YYNGEE. The V end was cut by 0 bases, the J end by 0 bases, with 4 bases between. The CDR3 reads CASSVGHSGNTIYF. The CDR3 DNA reads as TGTGCCAGCAGCGTAGGACACTCTGGAAACACCATATATTTT.

The J gene is TRBJ2-5, the V gene TRBV18, with D perhaps matching TRBD2 (5 bases). V gave up 3 bases and J gave up 2 bases, with 16 bases separating them. The CDR3 totals 16 residues. Germline V lookup: CDR1 KGHSH, CDR2 LQKENI. DNA for the CDR3: TGTGCCAGCTCACCTTTGACTTGGGGAGTACAAGAGACCCAGTACTTC. Its translation is CASSPLTWGVQETQYF.

The V and J genes are TRBV5-1 and TRBJ2-5; D is uncertain. Per germline, CDR1 SGHRS and CDR2 YFSETQ. The CDR3 extends over 15 amino acids. Trimming pared 5 bases from V and 2 bases from J, leaving 16 bases between. The CDR3 reads CASSSLENGQETQYF. As DNA, the CDR3 is TGCGCCAGCAGTTCACTGGAAAACGGGCAAGAGACCCAGTACTTC.

J is TRBJ2-3 and V is TRBV5-4, with TRBD1 as a possible D gene (5 bases). The CDR3 is 17 residues long. Germline V gene data show CDR1 as SGHNT and CDR2 as YYREEE (reference sequence). V lost 2 bases and J lost 4, with 20 bases in between. CDR3 bases: TGTGCCAGCAGCTTTCGGACAAACCCCCTGGAGCCAGATACGCAGTATTTT. Protein product: CASSFRTNPLEPDTQYF.

The rearrangement uses TRBV19 and TRBJ2-3; TRBD1 matches at 12 bases. The germline V gene encodes CDR1 LNHDA and CDR2 SQIVND (reference sequence). The CDR3 has 15 amino acids. V lost 6 bases, J lost 2 bases, and 3 bases stayed unmatched. CDR3 coding DNA: TGTGCCAGTAGGCTGGGACAGGGGGCCACAGATACGCAGTATTTT. It codes for CASRLGQGATDTQYF.

The CDR3: CASSPVEGYEQFF. CDR3 DNA sequence: TGTGCCAGCAGCCCCGTAGAGGGATATGAGCAGTTCTTC. V usage is TRBV5-4 and J usage is TRBJ2-1; D perhaps matches TRBD2 (5 bases). The CDR3 spans 13 residues. CDR1 is SGHNT, CDR2 YYREEE, per germline (reference sequence). Trimming took off 4 bases at V and 8 bases at J, with 13 bases between the two ends. The full variable domain, rest sourced from reference TRBV5-4 and TRBJ2-1, is ETGVTQSPTHLIKTRGQQVTLRCSSQSGHNTVSWYQQALGQGPQFIFQYYREEENGRGNFPPRFSGLQFPNYSSELNVNALELDDSALYLCASSPVEGYEQFFGPGTRLTVL.

The rearrangement uses TRBV27 and TRBJ1-4; 9 bases map to TRBD1. The CDR3 sequence is 16 residues long. Looked up from germline, CDR1 is MNHEY and CDR2 is SMNVEV (reference sequence). J gave up 3 bases and V 5 bases, and 7 bases lay outside the gene matches. CDR3 DNA: TGTGCCAGCAGTCCCACAGGGGGCGCATCTAATGAAAAACTGTTTTTT. It encodes CASSPTGGASNEKLFF. Complete variable domain (other parts from reference TRBV27 and TRBJ1-4): EAQVTQNPRYLITVTGKKLTVTCSQNMNHEYMSWYRQDPGLGLRQIYYSMNVEVTDKGDVPEGYKVSRKEKRNFPLILESPSPNQTSLYFCASSPTGGASNEKLFFGSGTQLSVL.

The chain links TRBV29-1 to TRBJ2-5, with no clear D. The ends were cut back, 5 bases at V and 7 bases at J, with 20 bases in the middle. The CDR3 has 14 amino acids. Germline lookup yields CDR1 SQVTM and CDR2 ANQGSEA. The CDR3 sequence: CSVHRPTDPGTQYF. The DNA for the CDR3 is TGCAGCGTTCACCGCCCCACTGACCCTGGGACCCAGTACTTC.

The chain is built from TRBV7-3 and TRBJ2-1; 7 bases agree with TRBD1. Germline V gene sequence: CDR1 SGHTA, CDR2 FQGTGA. V lost 1 base to trimming and J lost 2 bases; unmatched junction nucleotides: 5. The CDR3 extends over 16 amino acids. CDR3 amino acids: CASSLRGTEAYNEQFF. For the CDR3, the DNA is TGTGCCAGCAGCTTAAGGGGGACAGAAGCCTACAATGAGCAGTTCTTC.

Turning to this clone: A junction end diverges from the germline sequence, so it may reflect a read error. The chain couples TRBV7-9 to TRBJ2-5; no clear D gene. Looked up from germline, CDR1 is SEHNR and CDR2 is FQNEAQ (reference sequence). The CDR3 contains 11 residues. The DNA for the CDR3 is TGTGCCAGCAACTTAGGGGAGACCCAGTACTTC. Translated, it gives CASNLGETQYF.

The J gene is TRBJ2-1, the V gene TRBV7-3; 7 bases are shared with TRBD1. Germline loops: CDR1 SGHTA, CDR2 FQGTGA. With 4 bases clipped from V and 4 bases from J, the junction kept 1 base outside the gene matches. This CDR3 region has 13 residues. The CDR3 DNA follows: TGTGCCAGCAGCTCGGACAGGTACAATGAGCAGTTCTTC. This translates into CASSSDRYNEQFF.

The V call is TRBV5-1, the J call TRBJ2-7; no definite D call. The germline V and J ends were trimmed by 0 bases and 0 bases, with 4 bases remaining between them. The CDR3 extends over 13 amino acids. Germline loops: CDR1 SGHRS, CDR2 YFSETQ. CDR3 DNA: TGCGCCAGCAGCTTGGGAAGCTCCTACGAGCAGTACTTC. It encodes CASSLGSSYEQYF.